This TCR beta chain is drawn from a study of blood T cell repertoires in COVID-19. About the research overall: Whether acute or convalescent, the COVID-19 samples came from the United States, Italy and Spain. PBMCs, B-cell-depleted T cells, or T cells were the source of the cDNA or gDNA that made up the material.

In the original workflow: From reference gene primer amplification, estimates of nucleated cell counts were derived. Data came from immunoSEQ multiplex PCR; TCRdb stores just in-frame clones and leaves some out. For V, J and clone size, that table is used; D and trimming come from the DNA. The sample contains about 200,000 clones, roughly 90% of which appear only once. V was shortened by 2 bases and J by 1 base, with 11 bases between the two germline ends. The CDR3 length is 15 residues. CDR1 is MNHEY and CDR2 is SVGEGT in the germline V gene. During active infection, Seattle patients enrolled and were then monitored through disease.

This sequence originates from a middle-aged man with COVID-19, enrolled during active disease. Sequenced sample: peripheral blood. V gene TRBV6-2 or TRBV6-3 combines with J gene TRBJ1-1, with D possibly matching TRBD1 (6 bases). As DNA, the CDR3 is TGTGCCAGCAGTTACGGGGGCCCCAAGAACACTGAAGCTTTCTTT. It is translated as CASSYGGPKNTEAFF.